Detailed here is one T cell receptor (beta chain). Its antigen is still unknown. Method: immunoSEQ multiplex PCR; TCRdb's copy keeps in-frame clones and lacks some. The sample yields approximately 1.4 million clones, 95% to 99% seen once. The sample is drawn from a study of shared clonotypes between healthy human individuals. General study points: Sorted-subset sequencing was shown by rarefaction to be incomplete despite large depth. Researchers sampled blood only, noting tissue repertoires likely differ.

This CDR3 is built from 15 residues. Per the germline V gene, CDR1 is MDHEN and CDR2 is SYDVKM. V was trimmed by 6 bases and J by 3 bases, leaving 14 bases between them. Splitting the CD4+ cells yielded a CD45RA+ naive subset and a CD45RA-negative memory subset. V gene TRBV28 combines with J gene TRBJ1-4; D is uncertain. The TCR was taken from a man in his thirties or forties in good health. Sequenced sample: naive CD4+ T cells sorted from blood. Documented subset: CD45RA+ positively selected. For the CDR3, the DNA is TGTGCCAGCAGGACCCCTGCCCAGGCTAATGAAAAACTGTTTTTT. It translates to CASRTPAQANEKLFF. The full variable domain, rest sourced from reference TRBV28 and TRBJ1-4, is DVKVTQSSRYLVKRTGEKVFLECVQDMDHENMFWYRQDPGLGLRLIYFSYDVKMKEKGDIPEGYSVSREKKERFSLILESASTNQTSMYLCASRTPAQANEKLFFGSGTQLSVL.